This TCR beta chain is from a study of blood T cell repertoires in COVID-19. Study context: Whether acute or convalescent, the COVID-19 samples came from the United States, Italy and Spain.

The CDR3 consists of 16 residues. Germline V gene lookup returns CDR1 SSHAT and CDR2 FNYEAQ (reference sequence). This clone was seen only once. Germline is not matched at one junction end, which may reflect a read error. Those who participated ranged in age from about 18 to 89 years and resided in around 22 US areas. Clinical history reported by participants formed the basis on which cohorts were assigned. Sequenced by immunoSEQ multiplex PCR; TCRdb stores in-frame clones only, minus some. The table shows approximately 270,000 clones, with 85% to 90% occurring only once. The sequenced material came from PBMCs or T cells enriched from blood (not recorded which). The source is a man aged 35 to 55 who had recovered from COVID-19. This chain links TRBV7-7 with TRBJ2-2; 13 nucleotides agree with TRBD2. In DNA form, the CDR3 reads TGTGCTAGCAGCAGGACTAGCGGGGGAGTAACCGGGGAGCTGTTTTTT. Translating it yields CASSRTSGGVTGELFF.